This entry describes one TCR beta chain. The data derive from a study of T cell responses to AZD1222 COVID-19 vaccine. Generated by immunoSEQ multiplex PCR, the TCRdb table keeps only in-frame clones and is missing some. The sample holds some 170,000 clones, approximately 92% seen once. V gave up 1 base and J gave up 3 bases, with 15 bases separating them. Germline values: CDR1 SEHNR, CDR2 FQNEAQ (reference sequence). CDR3 length: 16 amino acids. The chain couples TRBV7-9 to TRBJ1-2; unclear D gene. Source: peripheral blood, taken 28 days after the second dose of the MenACWY control vaccine. This TCR derives from an adult who received the MenACWY meningococcal vaccine as a control. CDR3: CASSLGGPSAYYGYTF. In nucleotides, the CDR3 is TGTGCCAGCAGCTTAGGTGGCCCATCAGCCTACTATGGCTACACCTTC.